A selection of T cell receptor beta chains follows, all from one sample in a study of spatial heterogeneity in lung cancer. In TCRdb, the 5' RACE reads were re-called with MiXCR into one record per CDR3 protein. This table has around 110,000 distinct CDR3 sequences, approximately 12% appearing once. This sample comprised PBMCs, obtained at follow-up. All receptors derive from a male donor with early-stage non-small cell lung cancer. Each CDR3 is given with its conserved first and last residue. The order of the fields is CDR3 length, clone size, V gene, J gene, CDR3 protein. Clone size appears in some rows only: once, few, many, or a class for an expanded clone.

15	-	TRBV20-1	TRBJ1-4	CSAREGARGGEKLFF
15	-	TRBV15	TRBJ2-1	CATSRTQGVYNEQFF
14	few	TRBV7-9	TRBJ2-3	CASSLAEAADTQYF
15	few	TRBV4-2	TRBJ2-5	CASSQALAGSETQYF
14	many	TRBV15	TRBJ1-6	CATSARSFNSPLHF
15	many	TRBV11-1	TRBJ2-1	CASSLMATGSNEQFF
15	-	TRBV5-6	TRBJ2-2	CASSLVGLATGELFF
13	many	TRBV29-1	TRBJ2-1	CSVGQASYNEQFF
14	many	TRBV10-1	TRBJ1-1	CASRPGQAGDQAFF
17	few	TRBV11-1	TRBJ2-7	CASSLAANVGGHYEQYF
17	-	TRBV4-1	TRBJ2-3	CASSQVGTGGGGDTQYF
15	few	TRBV5-1	TRBJ1-1	CASSWGQVRGTEAFF
14	few	TRBV18	TRBJ2-7	CASSPKGNLYEQYF
11	few	TRBV18	TRBJ1-1	CASSPEKEAFF
14	few	TRBV20-1	TRBJ2-7	CSARRLAGMYEQYF
10	few	TRBV28	TRBJ2-1	CASSRNEQFF
16	few	TRBV5-1	TRBJ2-1	CASSLRLRSSYNEQFF
15	few	TRBV5-6	TRBJ2-4	CASSMQTGAKNIQYF
14	many	TRBV29-1	TRBJ1-1	CSAEPQTVNTEAFF
14	few	TRBV4-2	TRBJ1-3	CASSLDSEENTIYF
11	many	TRBV9	TRBJ2-1	CASSKTREQFF
15	many	TRBV7-2	TRBJ2-1	CASSLGGGRSNEQFF
17	few	TRBV10-3	TRBJ2-2	CAINAGTAGANTGELFF
15	few	TRBV13	TRBJ1-5	CASSLRSGTNQPQHF
13	few	TRBV5-1	TRBJ2-7	CASSSRTGGEQYF
13	few	TRBV3-1	TRBJ2-5	CASRRSGEETQYF
15	many	TRBV3-1	TRBJ2-2	CASSQGGGRTGELFF
14	few	TRBV6-5	TRBJ2-1	CASSYRGHYNEQFF